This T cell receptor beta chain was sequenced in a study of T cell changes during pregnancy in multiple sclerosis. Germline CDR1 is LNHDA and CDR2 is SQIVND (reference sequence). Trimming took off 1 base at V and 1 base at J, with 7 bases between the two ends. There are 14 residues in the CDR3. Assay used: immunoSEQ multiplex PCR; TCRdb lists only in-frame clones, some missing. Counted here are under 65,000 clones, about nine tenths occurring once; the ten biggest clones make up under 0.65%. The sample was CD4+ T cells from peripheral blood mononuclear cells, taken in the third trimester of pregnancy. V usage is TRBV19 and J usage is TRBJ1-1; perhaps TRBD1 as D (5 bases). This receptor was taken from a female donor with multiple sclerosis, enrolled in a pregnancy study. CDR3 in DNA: TGTGCCAGTAGTATAGGGGGGGGGAACACTGAAGCTTTCTTT. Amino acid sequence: CASSIGGGNTEAFF.